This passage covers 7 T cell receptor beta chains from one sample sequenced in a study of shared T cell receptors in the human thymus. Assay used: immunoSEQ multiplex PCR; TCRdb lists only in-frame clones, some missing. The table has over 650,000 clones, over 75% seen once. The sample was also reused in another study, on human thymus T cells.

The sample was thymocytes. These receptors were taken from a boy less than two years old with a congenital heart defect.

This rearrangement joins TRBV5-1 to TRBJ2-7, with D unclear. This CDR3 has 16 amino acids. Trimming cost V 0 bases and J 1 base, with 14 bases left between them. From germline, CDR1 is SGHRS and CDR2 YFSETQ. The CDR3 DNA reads TGCGCCAGCAGCTTGGTTTCCCCCCCCCTGTCCTACGAGCAGTACTTC. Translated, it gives CASSLVSPPLSYEQYF.

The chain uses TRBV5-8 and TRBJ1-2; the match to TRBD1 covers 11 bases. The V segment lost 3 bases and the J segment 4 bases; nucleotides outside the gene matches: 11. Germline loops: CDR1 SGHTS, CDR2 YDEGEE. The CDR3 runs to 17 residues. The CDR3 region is CASSCSSRGQGAYGYTF. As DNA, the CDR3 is TGTGCCAGCAGCTGCTCGTCCCGTGGACAGGGGGCCTATGGCTACACCTTC.

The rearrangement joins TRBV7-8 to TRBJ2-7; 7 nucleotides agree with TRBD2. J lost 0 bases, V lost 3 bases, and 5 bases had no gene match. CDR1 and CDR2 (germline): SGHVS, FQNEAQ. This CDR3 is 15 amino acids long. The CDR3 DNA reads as TGTGCCAGCAGCTTCCCTAGCGGTATCTCCTACGAGCAGTACTTC. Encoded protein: CASSFPSGISYEQYF.

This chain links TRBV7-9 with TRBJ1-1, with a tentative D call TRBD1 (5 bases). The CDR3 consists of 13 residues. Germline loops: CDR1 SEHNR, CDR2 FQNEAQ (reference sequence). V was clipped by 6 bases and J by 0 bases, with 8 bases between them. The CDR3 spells CASRRQLNTEAFF. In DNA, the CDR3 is TGTGCCAGCAGACGACAGCTGAACACTGAAGCTTTCTTT.

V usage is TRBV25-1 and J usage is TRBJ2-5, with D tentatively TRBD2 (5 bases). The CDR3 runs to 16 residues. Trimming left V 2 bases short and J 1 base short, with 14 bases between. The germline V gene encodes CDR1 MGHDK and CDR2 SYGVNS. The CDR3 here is CASSESLGEGQETQYF. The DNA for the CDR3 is TGTGCCAGCAGTGAAAGTCTGGGCGAGGGCCAAGAGACCCAGTACTTC.

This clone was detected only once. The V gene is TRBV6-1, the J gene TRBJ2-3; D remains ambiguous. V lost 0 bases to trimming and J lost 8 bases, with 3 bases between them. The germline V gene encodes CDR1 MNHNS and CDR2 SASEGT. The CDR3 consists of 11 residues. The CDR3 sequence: CASSEAGTQYF. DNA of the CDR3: TGTGCCAGCAGTGAAGCCGGTACGCAGTATTTT.

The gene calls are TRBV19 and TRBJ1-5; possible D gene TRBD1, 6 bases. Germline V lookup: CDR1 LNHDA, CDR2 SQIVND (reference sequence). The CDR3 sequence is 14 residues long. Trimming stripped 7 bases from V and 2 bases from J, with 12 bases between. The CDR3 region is CASTGARGNQPQHF. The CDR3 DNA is TGTGCCAGTACAGGGGCTAGGGGCAATCAGCCCCAGCATTTT. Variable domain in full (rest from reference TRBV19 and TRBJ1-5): DGGITQSPKYLFRKEGQNVTLSCEQNLNHDAMYWYRQDPGQGLRLIYYSQIVNDFQKGDIAEGYSVSREKKESFPLTVTSAQKNPTAFYLCASTGARGNQPQHFGDGTRLSIL.